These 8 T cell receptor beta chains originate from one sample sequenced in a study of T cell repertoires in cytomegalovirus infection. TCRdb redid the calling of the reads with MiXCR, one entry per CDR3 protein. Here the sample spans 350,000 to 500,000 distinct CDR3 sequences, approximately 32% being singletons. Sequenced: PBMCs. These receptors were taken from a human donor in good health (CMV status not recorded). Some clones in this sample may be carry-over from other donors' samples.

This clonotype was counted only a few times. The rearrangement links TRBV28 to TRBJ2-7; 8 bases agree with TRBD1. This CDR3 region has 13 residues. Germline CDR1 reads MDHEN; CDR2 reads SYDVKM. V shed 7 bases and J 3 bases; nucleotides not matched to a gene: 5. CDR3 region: CASTRQGYYEQYF. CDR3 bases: TGTGCCAGCACAAGACAGGGGTACTACGAGCAGTACTTC.

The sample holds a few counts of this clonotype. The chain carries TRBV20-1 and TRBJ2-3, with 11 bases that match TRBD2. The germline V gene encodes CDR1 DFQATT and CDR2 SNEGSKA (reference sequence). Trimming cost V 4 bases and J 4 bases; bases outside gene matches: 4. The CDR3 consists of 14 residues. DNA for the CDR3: TGCAGTGCTATAGCGGGGGGGCGCTCAGATACGCAGTATTTT. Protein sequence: CSAIAGGRSDTQYF.

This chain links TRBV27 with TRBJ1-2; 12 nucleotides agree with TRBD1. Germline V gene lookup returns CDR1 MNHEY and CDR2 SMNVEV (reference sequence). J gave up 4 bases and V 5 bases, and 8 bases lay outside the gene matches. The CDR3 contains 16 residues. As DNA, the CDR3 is TGTGCCAGCAGTGCGACCGGGACAGGGGGCTCCTATGGCTACACCTTC. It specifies CASSATGTGGSYGYTF.

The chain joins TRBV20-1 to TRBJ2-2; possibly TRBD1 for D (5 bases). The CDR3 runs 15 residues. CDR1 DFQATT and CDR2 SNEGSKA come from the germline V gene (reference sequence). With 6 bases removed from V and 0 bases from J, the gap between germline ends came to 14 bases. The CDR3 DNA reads TGCAGTGCCTGGTGGGGCAACGCGAACACCGGGGAGCTGTTTTTT. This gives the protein CSAWWGNANTGELFF.

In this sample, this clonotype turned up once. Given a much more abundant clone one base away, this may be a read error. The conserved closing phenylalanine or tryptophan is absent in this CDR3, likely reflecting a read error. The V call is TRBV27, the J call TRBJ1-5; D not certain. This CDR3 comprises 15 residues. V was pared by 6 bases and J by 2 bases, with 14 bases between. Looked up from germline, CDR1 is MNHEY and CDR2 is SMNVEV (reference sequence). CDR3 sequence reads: CASSPSFDGNQPQHS. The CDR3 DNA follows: TGTGCCAGCAGCCCCTCGTTTGACGGCAATCAGCCCCAGCATTCT.

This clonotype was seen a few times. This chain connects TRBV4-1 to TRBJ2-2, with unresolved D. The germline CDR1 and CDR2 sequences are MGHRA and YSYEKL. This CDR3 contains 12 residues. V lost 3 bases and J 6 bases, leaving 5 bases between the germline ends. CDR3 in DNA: TGCGCCAGCAGCCATTTATCCGGGGAGCTGTTTTTT. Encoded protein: CASSHLSGELFF.

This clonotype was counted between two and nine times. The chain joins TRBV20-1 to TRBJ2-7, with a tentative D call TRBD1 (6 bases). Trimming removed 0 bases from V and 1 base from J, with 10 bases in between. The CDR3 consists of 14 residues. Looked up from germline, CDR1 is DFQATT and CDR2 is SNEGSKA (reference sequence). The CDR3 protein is CSARDSRGSYEQYF. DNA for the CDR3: TGCAGTGCTAGAGATAGCAGGGGTTCCTACGAGCAGTACTTC.

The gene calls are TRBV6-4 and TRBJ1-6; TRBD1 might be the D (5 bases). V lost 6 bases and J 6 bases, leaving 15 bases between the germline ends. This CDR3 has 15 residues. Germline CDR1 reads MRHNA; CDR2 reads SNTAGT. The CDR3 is CASSNSIGGNSPLHF. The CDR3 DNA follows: TGTGCCAGCAGCAACTCGATCGGGGGTAATTCACCCCTCCACTTT.